The rows below give T cell receptor beta chains drawn from one sample of a study of OX40 agonist ivuxolimab in advanced cancers. Only in-frame clones appear in the TCRdb table, and some are missing; sequencing was by immunoSEQ multiplex PCR. This sample has about 92,000 clones, with 90% to 95% found just once. The sample in question was CD4+ or CD8+ T cells sorted from blood, obtained in a trial of the OX40 agonist ivuxolimab. The receptors were sampled from an adult with an advanced solid tumor such as melanoma, head and neck, liver or kidney cancer. Both conserved end residues are trimmed from each CDR3. Rows may omit the clone size; those that give it use once, few, many or a size class.

v_call clone_size cdr3_aa
TRBV19 NA ASSTTRGTEAF
TRBV18 NA ASSPSGRFLYEQY
TRBV7-2 NA ASSLGLAGSYEQY
TRBV2 NA ASSDFSSRLAGPGDEQY
TRBV11-2 NA ASSPRLSGYEQY
TRBV7-2 NA ASSTRQEIYNEQF
TRBV10-2 NA ASMRGGETQY
TRBV6-6 NA ASSPKGGYGYT
TRBV30 NA AWSVHGARNQPQH
TRBV9 NA ASSPGGSSGNTIY
TRBV5-4 NA ASSLVGDGELF
TRBV2 NA ASSEGTNEQY
TRBV4-2 NA ASSQVSLAGGDSGELF
TRBV2 few ASRERTSGRDTQY
TRBV28 NA ASHPGGFYEQY
TRBV7-9 NA ASSLTGQGKY
TRBV23-1 NA ASSRQTQQSGYT
TRBV6-6 once ASSVTGQGSYEQY
TRBV5-4 NA ASSSRDLRSETQY
TRBV2 NA ASSGGRSYEQY
TRBV4-2 NA ASSLNARLAGTDANTGELF
TRBV13 NA ASSEAGVSYNEQF
TRBV5-1 NA ASSPDRFNVYEQY
TRBV11-3 NA ASSLGQETQY
TRBV5-6 NA ASSLGWASNTGELF
TRBV6-1 NA ASSVRGATGNTIY
TRBV7-3 NA ASSPTSGYTGELF
TRBV11-3 once ASSRGSTDTQY
TRBV25-1 NA ASSELGTGLYEQY
TRBV28 NA ASIEGGARNSPLH
TRBV15 NA ATSRSLAGGPEQY
TRBV29-1 NA SVRFADEQY
TRBV11-2 few ASSLGGGYT
TRBV28 once ASRPGGLYEQY
TRBV5-5 NA ASSLGGTELSYEQY
TRBV29-1 NA SEGDGYT
TRBV29-1 NA SVRRGAEETQY
TRBV18 NA ASSPNPGSSGNTIY
TRBV30 once AWRALLADSYNEQF
TRBV6-6 NA AHSTRGQGAKNIQY
TRBV5-1 NA ASSLGGPYNEQF
TRBV6-5 NA ASSYSWSYEQY
TRBV15 NA ATSGRRGGGLDEKLF
TRBV7-2 NA ASSKANQPQH
TRBV5-1 NA ASSLSFRVENEQY
TRBV4-2 NA ASSQDRGGNTIY
TRBV6-9 NA ASRTPGGRGYT
TRBV6-5 NA ASRLGGGYSPLH
TRBV5-1 NA ASSTIAGAGEQY
TRBV7-2 few ASSLSGPSNQPQH